The T cell receptor (beta chain) described here comes from a study of shared clonotypes between healthy human individuals. Deletions cut 6 bases from V and 9 bases from J, with 15 bases between. This CDR3 is 11 amino acids long. Germline-derived CDR1 and CDR2 are GTSNPN and SVGIG (reference sequence). Positive CCR7 selection of CD45RO-negative cells yielded the naive CD8 cells, and terminally differentiated effector memory CD45RA+ cells were excluded. With regard to this clone: Its antigen is not known.

This table comes from immunoSEQ multiplex PCR, and its TCRdb copy is limited to in-frame clones, with some not included. The table includes about 1,800,000 clones, around 96% detected once. Study results and limitations: Deeper or shallower sequencing was expected to change how clonotypes are shared among donors.

This receptor was identified in a man aged 18 to 29 in good health. V gene TRBV30 combines with J gene TRBJ2-7; D may be TRBD1 (6 bases). The source material was naive CD8+ T cells sorted from blood. CDR3: CACTYRERQYF. CDR3 nucleotide sequence: TGTGCCTGCACTTACAGGGAGAGGCAGTACTTC.